These 20 T cell receptor beta chains share one sample of origin, sequenced in a study of OX40 agonist ivuxolimab in advanced cancers. Measured with immunoSEQ multiplex PCR; TCRdb has only the in-frame clones, and not every one. The sample lists about 86,000 clones, 91% occurring once. Sequenced material: CD4+ or CD8+ T cells sorted from blood, taken in a trial of the OX40 agonist ivuxolimab. The receptors shown here come from an adult with an advanced solid tumor such as melanoma, head and neck, liver or kidney cancer.

This chain links TRBV4-2 with TRBJ2-7, with 10 nucleotides matching TRBD2. CDR1 is LGHNA and CDR2 is YNFKEQ in the germline V gene. V lost 0 bases, J lost 5 bases, and 7 bases stayed unmatched. This CDR3 region has 16 residues. This CDR3 reads CASSQDGLAGANEQYF. The CDR3 DNA sequence: TGTGCCAGCAGCCAAGATGGTCTAGCGGGAGCTAACGAGCAGTACTTC.

The genes are TRBV4-1 and TRBJ1-5; tentative D call: TRBD1 (5 bases). CDR3 size: 15 residues. Germline CDR1 MGHRA, CDR2 YSYEKL. V was pared by 1 base and J by 2 bases, with 9 bases between. CDR3 DNA: TGCGCCAGCAGCCAAGGGCAGGGAGGCAATCAGCCCCAGCATTTT. As protein: CASSQGQGGNQPQHF.

In the case of this clone: Within the sample, other DNA sequences also encode this same CDR3. This sequence joins TRBV27 and TRBJ2-2, with D uncertain. The V gene lost 5 bases and the J gene lost 3 bases, with 4 bases spanning the gap. The V gene's germline CDR1 is MNHEY and CDR2 SMNVEV (reference sequence). The CDR3 is 12 amino acids. The CDR3 nucleotides read TGTGCCAGCAGTCTTTACACCGGGGAGCTGTTTTTT. This gives the protein CASSLYTGELFF.

CDR3 nucleotide sequence: TGTGCCAGCAGCCTTGGGTCGGTGACGGGTAACATTCAGTACTTC. Its translation is CASSLGSVTGNIQYF. The chain links TRBV7-3 to TRBJ2-4; no reliable D call. Per germline, CDR1 SGHTA and CDR2 FQGTGA. CDR3 length: 15 amino acids. The V end lost 5 bases, the J end lost 7 bases, and 18 bases lay between the germline ends.

This rearrangement joins TRBV10-2 to TRBJ2-1, with 9 bases lining up with TRBD1. Trimming cost V 6 bases and J 2 bases; bases outside gene matches: 11. The CDR3 consists of 17 residues. Germline assignment: CDR1 WSHSY and CDR2 SAAADI. CDR3 in amino acids: CASSTLAGTGPYNEQFF. CDR3 sequence (DNA): TGCGCCAGCAGCACCTTAGCTGGGACAGGGCCCTACAATGAGCAGTTCTTC.

This rearrangement joins TRBV19 to TRBJ2-1; a possible D gene is TRBD2 (6 bases). Germline V gene sequence: CDR1 LNHDA, CDR2 SQIVND (reference sequence). V was pared by 5 bases and J by 0 bases, with 14 bases between. This CDR3 region has 16 residues. As DNA, the CDR3 is TGTGCCAGTAGTCCCCCTAGCGTCAGCTCCTACAATGAGCAGTTCTTC. Residues: CASSPPSVSSYNEQFF.

The rearrangement links TRBV11-3 to TRBJ1-4; no clear D. This CDR3 has 13 residues. V lost 5 bases and J lost 8, with 12 bases in between. Per germline, CDR1 SGHNT and CDR2 YENEEA. CDR3 in amino acids: CASSPSTGEKLFF. The CDR3 DNA follows: TGTGCCAGCAGCCCCAGTACGGGGGAAAAACTGTTTTTT.

The chain is built from TRBV10-3 and TRBJ1-5, with D uncertain. Trimming removed 1 base at V and 8 bases at J, with 9 bases between. Germline loops: CDR1 ENHRY, CDR2 SYGVKD. The CDR3 spans 13 residues. The CDR3 loop is CAISEFRLEPQHF. CDR3 DNA sequence: TGTGCCATCAGTGAGTTTAGGTTAGAGCCCCAGCATTTT.

The chain combines TRBV6-1 with TRBJ1-5; D is unresolved. Per the germline V gene, CDR1 is MNHNS and CDR2 is SASEGT. V shed 3 bases and J shed 9 bases, with 18 bases lying between them. CDR3 length: 15 amino acids. Written as DNA, the CDR3 is TGTGCCAGCAGTGACCTCGCCAACAGCTCCGGGCCCCAGCATTTT. This translates into CASSDLANSSGPQHF.

V usage is TRBV7-2 and J usage is TRBJ2-7, with D tentatively TRBD2 (5 bases). This CDR3 spans 15 amino acids. Germline-derived CDR1 and CDR2 are SGHTA and FQGNSA. Trimming cost V 0 bases and J 0 bases, with 9 bases left between them. CDR3 amino acids: CASSLATGSSYEQYF. In DNA form, the CDR3 reads TGTGCCAGCAGCTTAGCGACGGGGAGCTCCTACGAGCAGTACTTC.

CDR3: CAWSVSSTGELFF. As DNA, the CDR3 is TGTGCCTGGAGTGTAAGCTCCACCGGGGAGCTGTTTTTT. The chain carries TRBV30 and TRBJ2-2; no reliable D call. CDR1 is GTSNPN, CDR2 SVGIG, per germline (reference sequence). V dropped 0 bases and J dropped 4 bases, with 6 bases sitting between them. The CDR3 is made up of 13 amino acids.

In this sample, this clone turned up once. The V gene is TRBV19, the J gene TRBJ2-1; possible D gene TRBD2, 6 bases. The CDR3 extends over 13 amino acids. From germline, CDR1 is LNHDA and CDR2 SQIVND (reference sequence). Trimming cost V 5 bases and J 7 bases, with 12 bases left between them. The CDR3 bases are TGTGCCAGTAGTGCAAGCGGAGGGAATGAGCAGTTCTTC. It yields the protein CASSASGGNEQFF.

V and J are TRBV30 and TRBJ1-2; weak D call: TRBD1 (6 bases). CDR3 length: 14 amino acids. V lost 2 bases to trimming and J lost 8 bases, with 18 bases between them. Germline loops: CDR1 GTSNPN, CDR2 SVGIG (reference sequence). The CDR3 DNA reads TGTGCCTGGAGTCCCCTAGACAAGGGGGAAGGCTACACCTTC. As protein: CAWSPLDKGEGYTF.

The chain is built from TRBV10-3 and TRBJ2-3; D not resolved. Looked up from germline, CDR1 is ENHRY and CDR2 is SYGVKD. This CDR3 region has 12 residues. V lost 10 bases, J lost 0 bases, and 8 bases lay in between. The CDR3 nucleotides read TGTGCCACCGAGGCTAGCACAGATACGCAGTATTTT. This encodes CATEASTDTQYF.

This chain connects TRBV12-5 to TRBJ2-5; D possibly corresponds to TRBD2 (5 bases). In germline, CDR1 is LGHNT, CDR2 FRNRAP. The ends were cut back, 7 bases at V and 2 bases at J, with 8 bases in the middle. The CDR3 has 12 residues. This CDR3 is CASVGAQETQYF. The CDR3 bases are TGTGCTAGTGTGGGAGCGCAAGAGACCCAGTACTTC.

For the CDR3, the DNA is TGCAGCGGGAGGAGAGAAAACATTCAGTACTTC. This sequence encodes CSGRRENIQYF. The gene calls are TRBV29-1 and TRBJ2-4; weak D call: TRBD2 (5 bases). Looked up from germline, CDR1 is SQVTM and CDR2 is ANQGSEA. Trimming removed 7 bases from V and 5 bases from J, with 9 bases in between. CDR3 length: 11 amino acids.

The chain's CDR3 is CASSFRGGAPEQYF. CDR3 DNA: TGTGCCAGCAGCTTCCGGGGTGGGGCCCCCGAGCAGTACTTC. The chain uses TRBV5-6 and TRBJ2-7, with D possibly called TRBD1 or TRBD2 (5 bases each). Trimming removed 2 bases at V and 6 bases at J, with 15 bases between. CDR1 and CDR2 (germline): SGHDT, YYEEEE. CDR3 length: 14 residues.

The table lists this clone with a count of one. The J gene is TRBJ2-3, the V gene TRBV10-1, with 8 bases identical to TRBD2. This CDR3 spans 13 amino acids. Unmatched junction bases numbered 7, after V lost 9 bases and J lost 5 bases. CDR1 is WNHNN and CDR2 is SYGVQD in the germline V gene (reference sequence). This chain's CDR3 is CASGAGAGDTQYF. CDR3 bases: TGCGCCAGTGGAGCGGGAGCTGGAGATACGCAGTATTTT.

The chain links TRBV4-1 to TRBJ2-3; D is ambiguous. The CDR3 extends over 16 amino acids. From germline, CDR1 is MGHRA and CDR2 YSYEKL. V gave up 3 bases and J gave up 4 bases, with 17 bases separating them. The CDR3, as DNA: TGCGCCAGCAGCCATCCAACTTTCAGTTCACCAGATACGCAGTATTTT. This codes for CASSHPTFSSPDTQYF.

The V gene is TRBV11-3, the J gene TRBJ2-7; TRBD1 is a possible D gene (6 bases). V shed 1 base and J shed 5 bases, with 21 bases lying between them. The V gene's germline CDR1 is SGHNT and CDR2 YENEEA. The length of the CDR3 is 17 residues. CDR3 in amino acids: CASSLAPYRATIHEQYF. The DNA of the CDR3 is TGTGCCAGCAGCTTAGCACCCTACAGGGCAACAATACACGAGCAGTACTTC.